Given below is one TCR beta chain in context. This record belongs to a study of blood T cells in healthy people across ages. About the research overall: Template switching picked up about one barcoded beta molecule for each two T cells.

Healthy Caucasian individuals from Russia aged about 6 to 95 were enrolled as donors. Together with a sample-barcoded 5' primer, a J-beta primer mix was included in a second PCR lasting roughly 6 to 12 cycles. TCRdb reanalysed the 5' RACE reads using MiXCR and keeps one entry per CDR3 protein. Here the sample spans 750,000 to 950,000 distinct CDR3 sequences, 29% being singletons. V shed 1 base and J shed 8 bases, with 11 bases lying between them. This CDR3 spans 13 amino acids. A further study also used this sample, focusing on T cells of mothers and their children. That report adds: When mothers and children were related, their normalized repertoire overlap, which was always slightly higher, did not differ significantly from that of unrelated pairs.

Sequenced material: blood. J is TRBJ1-1 and V is TRBV12-3 or TRBV12-4; TRBD1 might be the D (6 bases). The clonotype was recovered from a middle-aged woman in good health. The CDR3 nucleotides read TGTGCCAGCAGTTTAGTGGGGGCGGACGAAGCTTTCTTT. Amino acids: CASSLVGADEAFF.